Given below is one TCR beta chain in context. Its binding antigen is unknown. No much larger clone exists at a distance of one base, and base qualities are not known. The CDR1 and CDR2 encoded by the germline V gene (reference sequence) are LGHDT and YNNKEL. Counted from cysteine to phenylalanine, this CDR3 has 15 amino acids. This entry keeps only the CDR3 DNA: 45 bases, framed from base 1. After removal of 3 bases from V and 7 bases from J, the junction retains 8 bases not matched to a gene. The record originates from a study of liver allograft versus peripheral blood T cells (dated by TCRdb to 2020 to 2022). In terms of the full investigation: The study compared T cell receptor repertoires found within transplanted livers against repertoires in the peripheral blood of liver transplant recipients.

Overall study results and their limits: T cell receptor repertoires inside liver allografts were reported to be different from the repertoires detected in peripheral blood.

TCRdb lists the instrument as Illumina MiSeq. The public reads were quality trimmed at Q25 with fastp and then assembled into clones with MiXCR by TCRdb, keeping productive beta chains. Merged by CDR3 protein, the rows form single entries marked with the most common genes and DNA. The sample table records just under 8,500 distinct CDR3 sequences; roughly a sixth of these occur just once. The ten largest clonotypes hold 4.6% of the sample. The source of this sequence is a human patient who had a liver transplant. After a transplant, the graft donor may have provided part of the T cells. This chain joins TRBV3-1 to TRBJ2-2, with 7 bases aligning to TRBD1. The CDR3 amino acid sequence is: CASSQLQGVGGELFF. At the DNA level, the sequence is TGTGCCAGCAGCCAGCTCCAGGGGGTTGGCGGGGAGCTGTTTTTT.